This T cell receptor beta chain was sequenced during a study of blood T cells in healthy people across ages. Next came a second PCR, run for about 7 to 11 cycles, which used a sample-barcoded 5' primer along with a J-beta primer mix. Every cDNA molecule carried a tag from a template-switch adaptor bearing 12 random nucleotides. MiXCR was run by TCRdb on the 5' RACE reads, yielding one entry per CDR3 protein. Among 800,000 to 1,300,000 distinct CDR3 sequences listed, about 25% were seen once. Broader study findings: Conclusively comparing naive with antigen-experienced cells was impossible with unsorted PBMCs.

Germline CDR1 reads SQVTM; CDR2 reads ANQGSEA. The CDR3 runs 10 residues. A note on this clonotype: Its specificity is not known.

These same data were also listed under a study on T cells of mothers and their children. Turning to that study: About six children, together with their three healthy Caucasian mothers, made up the donors. Extracted RNA, in its entirety, went into cDNA synthesis at about 1.5 ug per 15 ul.

J is TRBJ2-5 and V is TRBV29-1; D gene uncertain. The J call may be in error: the DNA end matches TRBJ2-1 better. The sequenced sample was blood. The origin of this receptor is a girl aged 2-10 years in good health. The chain's CDR3 is CSVDVAEQFF. The CDR3 nucleotides read TGCAGCGTTGACGTGGCTGAGCAGTTCTTC.